This T cell receptor (beta chain) is from a study of cytomegalovirus exposure and HLA in healthy donors. The donors were in the roughly 110-subject validation cohort, distinct from the approximately 670-subject first cohort. TCRdb's copy holds only in-frame clones and misses some; the assay was immunoSEQ multiplex PCR. The profile covers 100,000 to 150,000 clones, with approximately 94% appearing a single time and approximately 1.5% taken by the ten largest. Broader study findings: Among the CMV-associated chains, three were confirmed in vitro as specific for CMV antigens.

Notes on this clone: Its matching antigen is unknown.

This CDR3 is 12 amino acids long. Germline V CDR1 and CDR2: ENHRY, SYGVKD. The ends were cut back, 3 bases at V and 5 bases at J, with 5 bases in the middle. The receptor was isolated from a man younger than 30 in good health and CMV-seronegative. Sequences were obtained from PBMCs. The rearrangement uses TRBV10-3 and TRBJ2-1; D is unclear. CDR3 nucleotide sequence: TGTGCCATCAGTGAAAACAACAATGAGCAGTTCTTC. Amino acids: CAISENNNEQFF.